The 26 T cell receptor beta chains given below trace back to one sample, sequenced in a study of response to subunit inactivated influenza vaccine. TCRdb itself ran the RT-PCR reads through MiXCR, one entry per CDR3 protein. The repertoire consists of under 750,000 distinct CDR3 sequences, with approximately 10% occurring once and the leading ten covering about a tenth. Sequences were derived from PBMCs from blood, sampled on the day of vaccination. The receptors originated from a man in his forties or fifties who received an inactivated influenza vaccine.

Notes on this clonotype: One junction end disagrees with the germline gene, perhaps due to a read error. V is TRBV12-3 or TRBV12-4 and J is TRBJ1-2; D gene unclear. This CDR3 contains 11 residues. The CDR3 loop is CASSLGGLPDF. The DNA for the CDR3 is TGTGCCAGCAGTTTAGGAGGGCTTCCCGATTTC.

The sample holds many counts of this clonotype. For the CDR3, the DNA is TGCAGCGTTGAAGATCCACAGGGATCAACAGATACGCAGTATTTT. Translating it yields CSVEDPQGSTDTQYF. The chain is built from TRBV29-1 and TRBJ2-3; D might be TRBD1 (6 bases). The CDR3 covers 15 residues. Germline lookup yields CDR1 SQVTM and CDR2 ANQGSEA. Trimming removed 0 bases at V and 3 bases at J, with 13 bases between.

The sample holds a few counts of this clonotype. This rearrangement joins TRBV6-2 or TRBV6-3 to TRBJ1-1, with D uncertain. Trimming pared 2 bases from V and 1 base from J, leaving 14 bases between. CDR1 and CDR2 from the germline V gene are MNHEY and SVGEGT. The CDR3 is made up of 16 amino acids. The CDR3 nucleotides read TGTGCCAGCAGTTACGGTTTAAGGGAACAGAACACTGAAGCTTTCTTT. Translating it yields CASSYGLREQNTEAFF.

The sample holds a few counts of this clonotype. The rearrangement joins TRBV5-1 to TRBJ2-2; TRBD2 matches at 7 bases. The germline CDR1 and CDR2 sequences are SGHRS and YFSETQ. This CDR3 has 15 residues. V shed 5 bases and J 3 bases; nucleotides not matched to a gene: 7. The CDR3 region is CASRVAGDDTGELFF. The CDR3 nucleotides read TGCGCCAGCAGAGTAGCGGGTGACGACACCGGGGAGCTGTTTTTT.

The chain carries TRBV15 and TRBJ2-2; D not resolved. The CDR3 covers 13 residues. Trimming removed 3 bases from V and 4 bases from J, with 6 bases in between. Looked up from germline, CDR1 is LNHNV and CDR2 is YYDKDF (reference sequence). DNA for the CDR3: TGTGCCACCAGCAGGGAGACCACCGGGGAGCTGTTTTTT. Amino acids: CATSRETTGELFF. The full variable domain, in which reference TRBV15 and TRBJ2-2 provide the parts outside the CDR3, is DAMVIQNPRYQVTQFGKPVTLSCSQTLNHNVMYWYQQKSSQAPKLLFHYYDKDFNNEADTPDNFQSRRPNTSFCFLDIRSPGLGDTAMYLCATSRETTGELFFGEGSRLTVL.

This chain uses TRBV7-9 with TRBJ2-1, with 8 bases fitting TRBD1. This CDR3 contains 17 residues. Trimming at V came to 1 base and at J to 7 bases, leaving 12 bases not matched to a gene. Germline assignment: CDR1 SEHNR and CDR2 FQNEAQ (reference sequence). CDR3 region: CASSLGLSRGRENEQFF. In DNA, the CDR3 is TGTGCCAGCAGCTTAGGTTTGAGCAGGGGGCGCGAAAATGAGCAGTTCTTC.

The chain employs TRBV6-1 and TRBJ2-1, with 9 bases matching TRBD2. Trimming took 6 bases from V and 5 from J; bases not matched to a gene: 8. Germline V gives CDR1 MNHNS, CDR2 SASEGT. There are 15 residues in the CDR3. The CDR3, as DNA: TGTGCCAGCAGCCTGACTAGCGGAGACCACAATGAGCAGTTCTTC. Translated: CASSLTSGDHNEQFF.

In DNA form, the CDR3 reads TGTGCCAGCAGTCCGCCGTGGTACGAGCAGTACTTC. Translated, it gives CASSPPWYEQYF. The genes are TRBV6-1 and TRBJ2-7; D gene ambiguous. The V and J ends lost 5 bases and 4 bases respectively, with 9 bases between them. CDR1 MNHNS and CDR2 SASEGT come from the germline V gene. The CDR3 contains 12 residues.

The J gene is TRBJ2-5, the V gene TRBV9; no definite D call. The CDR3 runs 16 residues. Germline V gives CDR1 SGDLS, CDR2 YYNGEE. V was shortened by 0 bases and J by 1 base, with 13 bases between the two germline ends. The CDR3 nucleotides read TGTGCCAGCAGCGTAGGAGGCACGCTATTCCAAGAGACCCAGTACTTC. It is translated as CASSVGGTLFQETQYF.

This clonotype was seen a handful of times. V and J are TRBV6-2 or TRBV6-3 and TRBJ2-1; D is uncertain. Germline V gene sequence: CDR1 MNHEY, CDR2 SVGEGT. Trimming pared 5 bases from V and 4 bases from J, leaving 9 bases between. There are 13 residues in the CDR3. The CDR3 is CASSRSNYNEQFF. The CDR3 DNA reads TGTGCCAGCAGTCGATCGAATTACAATGAGCAGTTCTTC.

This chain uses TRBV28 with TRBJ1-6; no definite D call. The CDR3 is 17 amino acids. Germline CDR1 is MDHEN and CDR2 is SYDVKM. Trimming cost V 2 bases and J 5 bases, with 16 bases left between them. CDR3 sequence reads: CASSLLQLLVDNSPLHF. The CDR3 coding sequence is TGTGCCAGCAGTTTACTACAGCTACTAGTGGATAATTCACCCCTCCACTTT.

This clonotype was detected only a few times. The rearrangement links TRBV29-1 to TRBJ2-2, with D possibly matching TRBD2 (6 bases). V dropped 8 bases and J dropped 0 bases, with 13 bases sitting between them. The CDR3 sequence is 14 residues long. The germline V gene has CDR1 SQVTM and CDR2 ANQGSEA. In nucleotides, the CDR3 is TGCAGCTACATCGGAGGGGCGAACACCGGGGAGCTGTTTTTT. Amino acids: CSYIGGANTGELFF.

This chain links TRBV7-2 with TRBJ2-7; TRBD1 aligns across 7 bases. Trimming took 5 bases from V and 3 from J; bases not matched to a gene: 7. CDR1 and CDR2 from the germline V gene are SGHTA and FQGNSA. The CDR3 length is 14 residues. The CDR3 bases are TGTGCCAGCAGCACCGGGACAGTACGCTACGAGCAGTACTTC. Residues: CASSTGTVRYEQYF.

The CDR3 sequence is CSARGQDYNEQFF. For the CDR3, the DNA is TGCAGTGCTAGGGGACAGGACTACAATGAGCAGTTCTTC. The chain carries TRBV20-1 and TRBJ2-1; TRBD1 matches at 8 bases. Germline-derived CDR1 and CDR2 are DFQATT and SNEGSKA (reference sequence). The CDR3 is 13 residues long. Trimming took 3 bases from V and 3 from J; bases not matched to a gene: 1.

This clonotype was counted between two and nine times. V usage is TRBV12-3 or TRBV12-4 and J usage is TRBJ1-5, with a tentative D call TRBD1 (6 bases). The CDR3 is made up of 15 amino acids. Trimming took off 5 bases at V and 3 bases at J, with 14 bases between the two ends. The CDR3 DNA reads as TGTGCCAGCAGTCTCTCGGCGGGGGCCAATCAGCCCCAGCATTTT. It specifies CASSLSAGANQPQHF.

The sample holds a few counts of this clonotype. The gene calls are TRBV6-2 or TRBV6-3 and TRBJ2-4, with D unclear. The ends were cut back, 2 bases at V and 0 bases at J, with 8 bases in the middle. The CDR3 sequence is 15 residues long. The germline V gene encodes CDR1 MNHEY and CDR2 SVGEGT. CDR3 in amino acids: CASSYGPVAKNIQYF. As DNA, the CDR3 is TGTGCCAGCAGTTACGGGCCTGTAGCCAAAAACATTCAGTACTTC.

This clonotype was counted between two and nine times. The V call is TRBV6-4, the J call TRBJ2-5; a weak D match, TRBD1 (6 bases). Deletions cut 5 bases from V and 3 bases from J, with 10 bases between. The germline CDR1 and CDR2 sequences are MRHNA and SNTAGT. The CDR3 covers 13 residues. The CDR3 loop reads CASSLQGKETQYF. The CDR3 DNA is TGTGCCAGCAGTCTACAGGGTAAAGAGACCCAGTACTTC.

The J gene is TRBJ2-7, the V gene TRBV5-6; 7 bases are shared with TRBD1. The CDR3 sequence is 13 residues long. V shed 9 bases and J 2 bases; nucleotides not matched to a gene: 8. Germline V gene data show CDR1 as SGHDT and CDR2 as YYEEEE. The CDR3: CAIGPGTAYEQYF. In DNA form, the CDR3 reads TGTGCCATCGGCCCCGGGACAGCCTACGAGCAGTACTTC.

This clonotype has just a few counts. Here the CDR3 reads CASSLAGRGLSQPQHF. CDR3 DNA: TGTGCCAGCAGCTTAGCTGGGCGGGGGCTGAGTCAGCCCCAGCATTTT. The chain couples TRBV7-2 to TRBJ1-5; D is perhaps TRBD1 (6 bases). In germline, CDR1 is SGHTA, CDR2 FQGNSA. Trimming removed 0 bases at V and 6 bases at J, with 15 bases between. The CDR3 runs 16 residues.

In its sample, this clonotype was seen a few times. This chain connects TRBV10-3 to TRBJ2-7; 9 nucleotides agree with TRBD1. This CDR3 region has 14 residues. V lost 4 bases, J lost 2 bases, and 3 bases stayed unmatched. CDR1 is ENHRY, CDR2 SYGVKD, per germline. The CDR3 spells CAISGDREPYEQYF. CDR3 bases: TGTGCCATCAGTGGGGACAGGGAACCCTACGAGCAGTACTTC.

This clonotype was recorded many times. Here the CDR3 reads CASSFSGTYEQYF. CDR3 DNA: TGTGCCAGCAGTTTTTCAGGGACCTACGAGCAGTACTTC. The chain couples TRBV12-3 or TRBV12-4 to TRBJ2-7; D perhaps matches TRBD1 (5 bases). The V gene lost 3 bases and the J gene lost 2 bases, with 8 bases spanning the gap. The CDR3 contains 13 residues.

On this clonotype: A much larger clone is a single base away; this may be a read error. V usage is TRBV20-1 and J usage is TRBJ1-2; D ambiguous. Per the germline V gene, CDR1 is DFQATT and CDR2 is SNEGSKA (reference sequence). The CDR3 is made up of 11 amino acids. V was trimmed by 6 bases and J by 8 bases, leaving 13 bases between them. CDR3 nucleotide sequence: TGCAGTGCGGACCCCCAGGAAGGCTACACCTTC. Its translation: CSADPQEGYTF.

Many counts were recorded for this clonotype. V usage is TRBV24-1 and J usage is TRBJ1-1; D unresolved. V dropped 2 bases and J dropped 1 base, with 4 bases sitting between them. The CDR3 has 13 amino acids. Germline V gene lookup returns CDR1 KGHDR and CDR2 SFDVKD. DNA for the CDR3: TGTGCCACCAGTGATTCCCCGAACACTGAAGCTTTCTTT. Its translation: CATSDSPNTEAFF.

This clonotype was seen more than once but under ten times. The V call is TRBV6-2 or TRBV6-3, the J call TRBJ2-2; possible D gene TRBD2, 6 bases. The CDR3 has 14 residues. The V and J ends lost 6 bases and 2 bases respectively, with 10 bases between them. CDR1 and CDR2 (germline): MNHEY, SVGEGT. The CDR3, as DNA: TGTGCCAGCAGGCGTAGCGGAAACACCGGGGAGCTGTTTTTT. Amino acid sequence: CASRRSGNTGELFF.

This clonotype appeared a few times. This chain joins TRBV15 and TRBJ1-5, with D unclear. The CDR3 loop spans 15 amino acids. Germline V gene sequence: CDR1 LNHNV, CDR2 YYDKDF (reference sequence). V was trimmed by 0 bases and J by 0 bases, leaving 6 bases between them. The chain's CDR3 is CATSRDYYSNQPQHF. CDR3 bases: TGTGCCACCAGCAGAGACTATTATAGCAATCAGCCCCAGCATTTT.

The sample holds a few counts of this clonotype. CDR3 loop: CSARRAGVSTEQFF. The CDR3 region has the DNA TGCAGTGCTAGAAGGGCGGGAGTTTCCACTGAGCAGTTCTTC. This sequence joins TRBV20-1 and TRBJ2-1, with TRBD2 matching 7 bases. J lost 9 bases, V lost 2 bases, and 10 bases had no gene match. CDR3 length equals 14 residues. Germline assignment: CDR1 DFQATT and CDR2 SNEGSKA (reference sequence).